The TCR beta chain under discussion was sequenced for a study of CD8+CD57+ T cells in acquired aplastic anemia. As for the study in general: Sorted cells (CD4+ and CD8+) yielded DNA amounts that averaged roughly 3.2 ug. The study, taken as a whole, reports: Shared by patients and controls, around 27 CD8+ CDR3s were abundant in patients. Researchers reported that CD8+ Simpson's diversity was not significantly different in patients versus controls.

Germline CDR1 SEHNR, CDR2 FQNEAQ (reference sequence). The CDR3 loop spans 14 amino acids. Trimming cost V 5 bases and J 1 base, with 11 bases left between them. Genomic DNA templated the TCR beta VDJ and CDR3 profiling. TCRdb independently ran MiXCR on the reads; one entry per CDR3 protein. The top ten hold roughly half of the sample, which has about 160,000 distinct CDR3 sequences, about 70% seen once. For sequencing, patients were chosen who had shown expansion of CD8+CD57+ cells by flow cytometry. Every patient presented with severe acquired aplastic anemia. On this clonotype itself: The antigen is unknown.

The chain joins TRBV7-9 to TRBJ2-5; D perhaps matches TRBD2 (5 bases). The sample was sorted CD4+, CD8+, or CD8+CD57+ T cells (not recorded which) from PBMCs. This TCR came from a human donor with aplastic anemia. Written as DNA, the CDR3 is TGTGCCAGCAGCCGAGGGATCATCCAAGAGACCCAGTACTTC. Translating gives CASSRGIIQETQYF.